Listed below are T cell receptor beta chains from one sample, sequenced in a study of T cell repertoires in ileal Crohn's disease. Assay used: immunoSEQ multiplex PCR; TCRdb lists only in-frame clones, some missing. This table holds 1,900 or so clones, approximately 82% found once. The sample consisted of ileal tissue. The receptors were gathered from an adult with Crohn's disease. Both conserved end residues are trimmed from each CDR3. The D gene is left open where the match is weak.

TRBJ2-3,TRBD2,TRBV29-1,SVEFLAGGLYTQY
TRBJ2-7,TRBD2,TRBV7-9,ASSSKGLAGGNEQY
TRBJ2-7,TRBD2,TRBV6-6,ASSPPLAVYEQY
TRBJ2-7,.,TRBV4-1,ASSHRAHYEQY
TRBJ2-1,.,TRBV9,ASSDTTGDEQF
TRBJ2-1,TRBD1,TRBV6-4,ASSPDRVSGEQF
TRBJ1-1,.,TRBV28,ASRYTGLNTEAF
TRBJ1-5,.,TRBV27,ASSENNQPQH
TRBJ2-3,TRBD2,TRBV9,ASSERTSGDPTDTQY
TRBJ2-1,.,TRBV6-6,ASSYSAGISPNEQF
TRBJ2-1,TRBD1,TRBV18,ASSPTTGGYNEQF
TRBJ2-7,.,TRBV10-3,AVRAGSLGEQY
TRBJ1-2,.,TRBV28,ASSPPTGRKEYGYT
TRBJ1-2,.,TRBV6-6,ASSYGDTNYGYT
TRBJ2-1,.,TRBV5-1,ASTGTSGINEQF
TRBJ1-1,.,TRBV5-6,ASSLEADEAF
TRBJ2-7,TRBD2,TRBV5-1,ASSWGLAGKYEQY
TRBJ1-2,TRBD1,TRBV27,ASRSPGTVSEGYT
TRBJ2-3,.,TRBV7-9,ASSLTGTDTQY
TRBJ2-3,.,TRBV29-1,SVGLSGPRTDTQY
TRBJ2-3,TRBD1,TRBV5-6,ASSLQGLDTQY
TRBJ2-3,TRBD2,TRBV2,ASSAGSSGSRADTQY
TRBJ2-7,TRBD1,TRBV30,AWSVSGRTGREQY
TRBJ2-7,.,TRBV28,ASSLQGSYEQY
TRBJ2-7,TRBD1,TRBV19,ASSITDRVPYEQY
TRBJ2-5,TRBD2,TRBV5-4,ASSKPGTSGGAGETQY
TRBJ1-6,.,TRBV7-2,ASSPEMWQGNSPLH
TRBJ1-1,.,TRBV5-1,ASSLGQALEAF
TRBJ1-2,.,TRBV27,ASKREQGRYGYT
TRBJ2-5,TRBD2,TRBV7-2,ASSLDEQTSGGQETQY
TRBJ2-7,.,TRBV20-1,SPARSYEQY
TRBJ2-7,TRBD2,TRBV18,ASSPSTSGEQY
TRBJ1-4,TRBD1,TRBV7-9,ASGQGATNEKLF
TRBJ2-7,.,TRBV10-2,ASRDSAYEQY
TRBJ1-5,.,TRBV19,ASSIDVGSRPQH
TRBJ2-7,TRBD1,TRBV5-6,ASSLGTGDEQY
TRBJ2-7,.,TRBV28,ASSLVPVTPYEQY
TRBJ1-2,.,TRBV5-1,ASSLVMLADDPIGYT
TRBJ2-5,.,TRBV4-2,ASSQEGDQETQY
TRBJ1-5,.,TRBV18,ASSDVTYSNQPQH
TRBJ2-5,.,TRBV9,ASSVTGSTETQY
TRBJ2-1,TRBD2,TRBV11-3,ASSSVAGGGNEQF
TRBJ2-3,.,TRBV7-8,ASSAQTRILGDTQY
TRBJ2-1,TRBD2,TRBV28,ASSFVLAGVNEQF
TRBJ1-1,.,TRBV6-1,ASSVGLRNTEAF
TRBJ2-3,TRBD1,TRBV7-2,ASSRQGGPPDTQY
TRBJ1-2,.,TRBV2,ASSDTGHYGYT